One and the same sample provided the 17 T cell receptor beta chains below, sequenced in a study of cytomegalovirus exposure and HLA in healthy donors. This PCR relied on a set of 60 Vbeta primers and 13 Jbeta primers. The protocol was immunoSEQ multiplex PCR, while the TCRdb copy is restricted to in-frame clones and leaves out a portion. The sample carries roughly 160,000 clones, around 75% recorded once. Material for sequencing was PBMCs. The receptors here all came from a male donor in good health and CMV-seronegative.

This rearrangement joins TRBV7-6 to TRBJ1-1; weak D call: TRBD1 (6 bases). Germline CDR1 is SGHVS and CDR2 is FNYEAQ. Trimming pared 1 base from V and 4 bases from J, leaving 34 bases between. The CDR3 runs to 22 residues. The CDR3 reads CASSLGPTVRPDTGFVSTEAFF. CDR3 in DNA: TGTGCCAGCAGCTTAGGCCCCACAGTAAGGCCAGACACAGGGTTCGTATCCACTGAAGCTTTCTTT. Combining the CDR3 with reference TRBV7-6 and TRBJ1-1 gives the whole variable domain GAGVSQSPRYKVTKRGQDVALRCDPISGHVSLYWYRQALGQGPEFLTYFNYEAQQDKSGLPNDRFSAERPEGSISTLTIQRTEQRDSAMYRCASSLGPTVRPDTGFVSTEAFFGQGTRLTVV.

The chain recombines TRBV11-2 with TRBJ2-3, with D perhaps TRBD2 (5 bases). The CDR3 has 15 residues. V lost 5 bases to trimming and J lost 1 base, with 13 bases between them. From germline, CDR1 is SGHAT and CDR2 FQNNGV. In nucleotides, the CDR3 is TGTGCCAGCAGCCGTCCAGCCGGGGGCACAGATACGCAGTATTTT. Amino acids: CASSRPAGGTDTQYF.

The chain has TRBV6-5 and TRBJ2-7; TRBD2 is a possible D gene (6 bases). This CDR3 is built from 13 residues. CDR1 MNHEY and CDR2 SVGAGI come from the germline V gene. Trimming removed 6 bases from V and 3 bases from J, with 12 bases in between. CDR3 coding DNA: TGTGCCAGCAGGGCAGGGACTCTCTACGAGCAGTACTTC. This codes for CASRAGTLYEQYF.

Concerning this clone itself: Sequence at one end of the junction differs from germline and may be a read error. The chain employs TRBV7-7 and TRBJ2-3; the match to TRBD2 covers 10 bases. There are 15 residues in the CDR3. CDR1 is SSHAT, CDR2 FNYEAQ, per germline (reference sequence). The CDR3: CASSLGNSGGDTQYF. In nucleotides, the CDR3 is TGTGCTAGCAGCTTAGGAAATAGCGGGGGGGATACGCAGTATTTT.

The rearrangement uses TRBV4-1 and TRBJ2-5, with TRBD2 as a possible D gene (5 bases). The CDR3 length is 14 residues. Trimming took off 3 bases at V and 2 bases at J, with 10 bases between the two ends. The germline V gene encodes CDR1 MGHRA and CDR2 YSYEKL. The CDR3 protein is CASSHSGYQETQYF. DNA for the CDR3: TGCGCCAGCAGCCACTCGGGATATCAAGAGACCCAGTACTTC.

Only a few counts were recorded for this clone. The chain couples TRBV5-6 to TRBJ2-1, with 7 nucleotides matching TRBD1. V dropped 4 bases and J dropped 6; count of bases not matched to a gene: 7. The CDR3 is 14 amino acids. Germline V gene lookup returns CDR1 SGHDT and CDR2 YYEEEE. CDR3 coding DNA: TGTGCCAGCAGCCCTCGGACAGGATTCAATGAGCAGTTCTTC. This codes for CASSPRTGFNEQFF.

This clone has only one observation. CDR3 nucleotides: TGTGCCTGCGGGCAGGGGGCTGTTGAAGCTTTCTTT. It codes for CACGQGAVEAFF. The chain couples TRBV30 to TRBJ1-1, with 8 bases aligning to TRBD1. Germline-derived CDR1 and CDR2 are GTSNPN and SVGIG (reference sequence). Trimming cost V 6 bases and J 7 bases; bases outside gene matches: 7. This CDR3 region has 12 residues.

The chain combines TRBV10-3 with TRBJ2-2, with 8 bases identical to TRBD1. Germline V gene sequence: CDR1 ENHRY, CDR2 SYGVKD. With 4 bases clipped from V and 6 bases from J, the junction kept 4 bases outside the gene matches. CDR3 length: 14 amino acids. CDR3 nucleotides: TGTGCCATCAGTGCGACAGGGGTCCCCGGGGAGCTGTTTTTT. Protein sequence: CAISATGVPGELFF.

This chain links TRBV7-2 with TRBJ1-1; D perhaps matches TRBD1 (5 bases). Trimming took off 1 base at V and 3 bases at J, with 12 bases between the two ends. In germline, CDR1 is SGHTA, CDR2 FQGNSA. This CDR3 is built from 15 residues. The CDR3, as DNA: TGTGCCAGCAGCTTAGGGGGCTGGGGATACACTGAAGCTTTCTTT. It encodes CASSLGGWGYTEAFF.

The rearrangement uses TRBV10-3 and TRBJ2-5; 16 bases line up with TRBD2. V was pared by 6 bases and J by 3 bases, with 10 bases of the junction left unmatched. Germline V gene lookup returns CDR1 ENHRY and CDR2 SYGVKD. The CDR3 consists of 18 residues. The CDR3 protein is CAIRPGTSGGDSKETQYF. Here the CDR3 DNA reads TGTGCCATCAGACCGGGGACTAGCGGGGGGGACTCAAAAGAGACCCAGTACTTC.

The CDR3 protein is CASSEYPTGGYTF. CDR3 in DNA: TGTGCCAGCAGTGAATACCCGACAGGAGGCTACACCTTC. The rearrangement uses TRBV6-1 and TRBJ1-2, with D possibly being TRBD1 (6 bases). Germline lookup yields CDR1 MNHNS and CDR2 SASEGT. The CDR3 runs 13 residues. Trimming cost V 2 bases and J 8 bases, with 12 bases left between them.

This clone was observed a few times. The chain couples TRBV5-1 to TRBJ2-5; D unresolved. The CDR3 spans 11 residues. The germline V gene has CDR1 SGHRS and CDR2 YFSETQ. Trimming stripped 6 bases from V and 4 bases from J, with 7 bases between. The CDR3 DNA sequence: TGCGCCAGCAAGTCGGGAGAGACCCAGTACTTC. Amino acids: CASKSGETQYF.

The chain joins TRBV5-5 to TRBJ1-1; 7 nucleotides align to TRBD1. There are 14 residues in the CDR3. The V gene end was trimmed by 0 bases and the J gene end by 3 bases; junction bases not matched to a gene: 2. Germline V gives CDR1 SGHKS, CDR2 YYEKEE (reference sequence). CDR3 bases: TGTGCCAGCAGCTTGGCTACAGGGGACACTGAAGCTTTCTTT. Encoded protein: CASSLATGDTEAFF. Full variable domain (missing parts from reference TRBV5-5 and TRBJ1-1): DAGVTQSPTHLIKTRGQQVTLRCSPISGHKSVSWYQQVLGQGPQFIFQYYEKEERGRGNFPDRFSARQFPNYSSELNVNALLLGDSALYLCASSLATGDTEAFFGQGTRLTVV.

The rearrangement links TRBV10-3 to TRBJ1-2; TRBD1 matches 7 bases. V lost 5 bases, J lost 5 bases, and 8 bases stayed unmatched. The germline V gene has CDR1 ENHRY and CDR2 SYGVKD. The CDR3 is made up of 14 amino acids. CDR3 sequence (DNA): TGTGCCATCAGTAAATCAGGGGGTCCGTATGGCTACACCTTC. Protein: CAISKSGGPYGYTF.

The chain combines TRBV7-9 with TRBJ2-5, with 9 bases matching TRBD1. CDR3 length: 15 residues. The trim removed 8 bases at V and 4 bases at J, leaving 11 bases unmatched. The germline CDR1 and CDR2 sequences are SEHNR and FQNEAQ (reference sequence). This chain's CDR3 is CASAKQGAQGETQYF. The CDR3 nucleotides are TGTGCCAGCGCCAAACAGGGGGCGCAGGGAGAGACCCAGTACTTC. Using reference TRBV7-9 and TRBJ2-5 for the parts outside the CDR3, the full variable domain is DTGVSQNPRHKITKRGQNVTFRCDPISEHNRLYWYRQTLGQGPEFLTYFQNEAQLEKSRLLSDRFSAERPKGSFSTLEIQRTEQGDSAMYLCASAKQGAQGETQYFGPGTRLLVL.

This chain uses TRBV5-1 with TRBJ2-7, with 8 bases lining up with TRBD1. The J segment lost 4 bases and the V segment lost 6 bases, leaving 15 bases of the junction unmatched. CDR3 size: 16 residues. In germline, CDR1 is SGHRS, CDR2 YFSETQ. The CDR3: CASTTYSGTGGYEQYF. CDR3 coding DNA: TGCGCCAGCACGACTTATTCCGGGACAGGTGGTTACGAGCAGTACTTC.

This chain links TRBV18 with TRBJ1-3; no definite D call. The germline CDR1 and CDR2 sequences are KGHSH and LQKENI. Trimming stripped 4 bases from V and 0 bases from J, with 10 bases between. CDR3 size: 15 residues. The CDR3 region is CASSRERDSGNTIYF. The DNA of the CDR3 is TGTGCCAGCTCACGCGAGCGGGACTCTGGAAACACCATATATTTT.